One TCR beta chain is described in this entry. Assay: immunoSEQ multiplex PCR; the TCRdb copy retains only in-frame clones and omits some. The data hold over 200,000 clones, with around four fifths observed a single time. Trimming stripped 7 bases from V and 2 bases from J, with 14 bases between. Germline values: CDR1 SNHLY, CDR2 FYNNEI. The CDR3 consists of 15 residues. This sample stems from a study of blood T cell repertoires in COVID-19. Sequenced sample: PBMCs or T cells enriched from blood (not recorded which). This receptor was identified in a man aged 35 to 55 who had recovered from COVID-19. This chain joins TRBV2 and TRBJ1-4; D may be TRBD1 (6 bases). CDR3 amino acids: CASNLLRGTNEKLFF. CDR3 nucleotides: TGTGCCAGCAACCTATTAAGGGGGACTAATGAAAAACTGTTTTTT.